Included here is one TCR beta chain sequence, with context. The target antigen is unknown. One junction end disagrees with the germline gene, perhaps due to a read error. This same CDR3 is encoded by further DNA sequences in the sample. This sample stems from a study of OX40 agonist ivuxolimab in advanced cancers. Study at large: The patients received agonistic anti-OX40 (CD134) antibody ivuxolimab. Patients assigned to dose escalation were diagnosed with hepatocellular carcinoma, melanoma, renal cell or head and neck cancer. Study results and limitations: Circulating CD4+ and CD8+ T cells showed clonal expansion by week 6 at 0.1 to 3.0 mg/kg.

Here immunoSEQ multiplex PCR was the method, and the copy in TCRdb shows in-frame clones only, minus some. Among around 40,000 clones listed, approximately 90% were seen once. This CDR3 has 13 residues. Germline loops: CDR1 SNHLY, CDR2 FYNNEI. This chain links TRBV2 with TRBJ2-1; tentatively, D is TRBD1 (5 bases). This TCR was recovered from an adult with an advanced solid tumor such as melanoma, head and neck, liver or kidney cancer. The sequencing here drew on CD4+ or CD8+ T cells sorted from blood, taken in a trial of the OX40 agonist ivuxolimab. The CDR3 region has the DNA TGTGCTAGCAGTGATGACAGCCCCAATGAGCAGTTCTTC. Encoded protein: CASSDDSPNEQFF.